The present entry profiles one T cell receptor beta chain with its context. This CDR3 region has 13 residues. The germline CDR1 and CDR2 sequences are LNHDA and SQIVND (reference sequence). Trimming took 3 bases from V and 5 from J, leaving 10 bases between them. These data originate in a study of OX40 agonist ivuxolimab in advanced cancers. About the study: Patients in dose escalation had liver, melanoma, kidney or head and neck cancers.

Generated by immunoSEQ multiplex PCR, the TCRdb table keeps only in-frame clones and is missing some. The sample has 60,000 to 100,000 clones; around 92% are singletons. This sequence originates from an adult with an advanced solid tumor such as melanoma, head and neck, liver or kidney cancer. J is TRBJ1-2 and V is TRBV19; D perhaps matches TRBD1 (5 bases). Specimen: CD4+ or CD8+ T cells sorted from blood, collected in a trial of the OX40 agonist ivuxolimab. The CDR3 here is CASSMGPSYGYTF. The DNA of the CDR3 is TGTGCCAGTAGTATGGGACCTTCGTATGGCTACACCTTC.